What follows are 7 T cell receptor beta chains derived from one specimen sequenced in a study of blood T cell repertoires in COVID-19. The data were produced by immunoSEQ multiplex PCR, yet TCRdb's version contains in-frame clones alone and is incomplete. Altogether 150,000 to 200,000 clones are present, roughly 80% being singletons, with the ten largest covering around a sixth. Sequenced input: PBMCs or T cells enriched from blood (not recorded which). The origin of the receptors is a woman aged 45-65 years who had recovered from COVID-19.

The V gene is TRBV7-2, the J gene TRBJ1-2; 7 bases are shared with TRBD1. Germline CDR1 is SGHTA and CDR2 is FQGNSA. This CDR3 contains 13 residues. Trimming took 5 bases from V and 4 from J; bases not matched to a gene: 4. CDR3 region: CASSPDRAYGYTF. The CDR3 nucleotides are TGTGCCAGCAGCCCAGACAGGGCCTATGGCTACACCTTC.

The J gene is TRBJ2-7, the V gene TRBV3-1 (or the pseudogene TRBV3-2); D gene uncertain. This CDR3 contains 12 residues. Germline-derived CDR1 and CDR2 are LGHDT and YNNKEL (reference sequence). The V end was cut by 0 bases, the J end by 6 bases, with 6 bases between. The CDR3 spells CASSQERGEQYF. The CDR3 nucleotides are TGTGCCAGCAGCCAAGAGCGTGGCGAGCAGTACTTC.

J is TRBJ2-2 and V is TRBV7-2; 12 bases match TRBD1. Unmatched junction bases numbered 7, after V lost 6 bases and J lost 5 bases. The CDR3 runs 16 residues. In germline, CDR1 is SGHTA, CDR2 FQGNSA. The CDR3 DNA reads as TGTGCCAGCAGATCCGGGACAGGGGGCGCTACCGGGGAGCTGTTTTTT. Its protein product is CASRSGTGGATGELFF. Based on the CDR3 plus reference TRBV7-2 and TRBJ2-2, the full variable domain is GAGVSQSPSNKVTEKGKDVELRCDPISGHTALYWYRQSLGQGLEFLIYFQGNSAPDKSGLPSDRFSAERTGGSVSTLTIQRTQQEDSAVYLCASRSGTGGATGELFFGEGSRLTVL.

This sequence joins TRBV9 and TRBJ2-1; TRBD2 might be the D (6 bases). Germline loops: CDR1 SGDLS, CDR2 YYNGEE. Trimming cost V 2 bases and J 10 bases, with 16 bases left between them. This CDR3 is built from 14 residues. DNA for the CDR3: TGTGCCAGCAGCGTTGACGGGACTCCCAGCGAGCAGTTCTTC. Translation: CASSVDGTPSEQFF.

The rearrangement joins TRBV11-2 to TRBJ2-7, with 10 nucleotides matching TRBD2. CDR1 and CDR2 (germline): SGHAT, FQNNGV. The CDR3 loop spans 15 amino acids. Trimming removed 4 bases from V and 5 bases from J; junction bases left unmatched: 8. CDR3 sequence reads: CASSSPGLANHEQYF. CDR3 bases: TGTGCCAGCAGCTCACCGGGACTAGCGAACCACGAGCAGTACTTC.

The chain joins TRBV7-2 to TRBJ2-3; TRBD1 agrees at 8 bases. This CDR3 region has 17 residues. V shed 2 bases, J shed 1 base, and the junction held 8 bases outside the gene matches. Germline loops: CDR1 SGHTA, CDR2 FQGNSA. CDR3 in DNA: TGTGCCAGCAGCTTAAGGGAAGGGGGACAGGGCACAGATACGCAGTATTTT. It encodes CASSLREGGQGTDTQYF.

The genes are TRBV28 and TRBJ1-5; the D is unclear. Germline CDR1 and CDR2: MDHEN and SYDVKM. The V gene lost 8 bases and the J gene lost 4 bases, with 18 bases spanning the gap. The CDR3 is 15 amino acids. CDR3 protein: CASDFTGIGNQPQHF. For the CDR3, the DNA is TGTGCCAGCGATTTTACGGGGATAGGGAATCAGCCCCAGCATTTT.